A single sample is the source of the 5 T cell receptor beta chains below, sequenced in a study of shared clonotypes between healthy human individuals. Generated by immunoSEQ multiplex PCR, the TCRdb table keeps only in-frame clones and is missing some. This sample has some 600,000 clones, with roughly 95% found just once. Only CD45RO-negative cells positively selected for CCR7 counted as naive CD8 cells, so terminally differentiated effector memory CD45RA+ cells were excluded. What was sequenced was naive CD8+ T cells sorted from blood. These TCRs come from a woman between 25 and 40 years old in good health.

V is TRBV29-1 and J is TRBJ1-3; D is uncertain. Per the germline V gene, CDR1 is SQVTM and CDR2 is ANQGSEA. Trimming took 2 bases from V and 0 from J, leaving 14 bases between them. The CDR3 runs to 16 residues. The CDR3 reads CSVEPLHPNSGNTIYF. The CDR3 DNA reads TGCAGCGTTGAACCCCTGCACCCGAACTCTGGAAACACCATATATTTT.

The chain carries TRBV28 and TRBJ2-7; D perhaps matches TRBD1 (6 bases). Germline values: CDR1 MDHEN, CDR2 SYDVKM. Trimming removed 6 bases from V and 3 bases from J, with 18 bases in between. This CDR3 has 15 amino acids. The CDR3 DNA reads TGTGCCAGCAGCCCCCTGGTTGGACAGAACTACGAGCAGTACTTC. The encoded protein is CASSPLVGQNYEQYF.

A single count supports this clone. The V call is TRBV27, the J call TRBJ2-1; no clear D. The germline gives CDR1 MNHEY, CDR2 SMNVEV (reference sequence). The CDR3 has 17 residues. The ends were cut back, 9 bases at V and 0 bases at J, with 21 bases in the middle. The CDR3: CARTHTRTELSYNEQFF. As DNA, the CDR3 is TGTGCCAGGACACATACTCGAACAGAACTCTCCTACAATGAGCAGTTCTTC.

This clone has just a few counts. This chain connects TRBV27 to TRBJ1-4; D may be TRBD1 (6 bases). Trimming pared 5 bases from V and 7 bases from J, leaving 8 bases between. The length of the CDR3 is 12 residues. Germline CDR1 MNHEY, CDR2 SMNVEV (reference sequence). The DNA of the CDR3 is TGTGCCAGCAGTCAGGGGTCTGAAAAACTGTTTTTT. Protein: CASSQGSEKLFF.

V is TRBV6-1 and J is TRBJ2-7, with 9 bases that match TRBD2. The germline CDR1 and CDR2 sequences are MNHNS and SASEGT. There are 16 residues in the CDR3. Losses at the gene ends were 3 bases for V and 3 bases for J; bases not matched to a gene: 9. In DNA form, the CDR3 reads TGTGCCAGCAGTGACGCCGGACTAGCGCCCCTCTACGAGCAGTACTTC. It specifies CASSDAGLAPLYEQYF.